Presented here are 14 T cell receptor beta chains from one specimen sequenced in a study of blood T cell repertoires in COVID-19. Using immunoSEQ multiplex PCR, the repertoire was profiled, and TCRdb retains in-frame clones only, with some absent. The sample contains about 260,000 clones, around 90% of which appear only once. Sequenced: peripheral blood. The receptors originated from an older woman with COVID-19, enrolled during active disease.

The V call is TRBV6-4, the J call TRBJ2-1, with 11 bases aligning to TRBD2. V trimming: 3 bases; J trimming: 8 bases; junction bases outside the gene matches: 12. This CDR3 region has 17 residues. Germline values: CDR1 MRHNA, CDR2 SNTAGT. CDR3 protein: CASSEGLAGPGTYEQFF. The CDR3 nucleotides are TGTGCCAGCAGTGAAGGACTAGCGGGCCCAGGGACCTATGAGCAGTTCTTC.

The chain has TRBV12-3 or TRBV12-4 and TRBJ2-1; perhaps TRBD2 as D (6 bases). V lost 3 bases and J 9 bases, leaving 12 bases between the germline ends. This CDR3 has 13 amino acids. CDR3 DNA: TGTGCCAGCAGTTTGTCGCGGGAAGGTGAGCAGTTCTTC. Its translation is CASSLSREGEQFF.

The chain carries TRBV6-5 and TRBJ2-1; 8 bases fit TRBD1. CDR1 and CDR2 (germline): MNHEY, SVGAGI. The trim removed 6 bases at V and 3 bases at J, leaving 7 bases unmatched. This CDR3 contains 15 residues. CDR3 sequence reads: CASRRTGGYYNEQFF. CDR3 nucleotides: TGTGCCAGCAGGCGCACAGGGGGTTACTACAATGAGCAGTTCTTC.

The CDR3 nucleotides are TGCGCCAGCAGCCCAGGACAGGGGGTGTATGGCTACACCTTC. Protein product: CASSPGQGVYGYTF. The chain carries TRBV5-1 and TRBJ1-2; TRBD1 matches 10 bases. Germline V gene lookup returns CDR1 SGHRS and CDR2 YFSETQ. This CDR3 comprises 14 residues. J gave up 5 bases and V 4 bases, and 5 bases lay outside the gene matches.

This rearrangement joins TRBV24-1 to TRBJ2-7, with TRBD2 matching 11 bases. J was trimmed by 2 bases and V by 5 bases; bases with no gene match: 7. The CDR3 contains 16 residues. CDR1 is KGHDR, CDR2 SFDVKD, per germline. The CDR3, as DNA: TGTGCCACCAGTGTCCCTCCTAGCGGGAGGACCTACGAGCAGTACTTC. Translation gives CATSVPPSGRTYEQYF.

This chain uses TRBV6-5 with TRBJ2-7, with 8 bases fitting TRBD1. Germline V gene sequence: CDR1 MNHEY, CDR2 SVGAGI. The CDR3 extends over 15 amino acids. The V gene end was trimmed by 7 bases and the J gene end by 3 bases; junction bases not matched to a gene: 11. CDR3 in amino acids: CASTKKGQDRYEQYF. The DNA for the CDR3 is TGTGCCAGCACCAAGAAGGGACAGGACCGCTACGAGCAGTACTTC.

V gene TRBV7-8 combines with J gene TRBJ2-1; 7 nucleotides match TRBD2. The junction had 12 bases not matched to a gene; V was cut back by 4 bases and J by 6 bases. Germline V gives CDR1 SGHVS, CDR2 FQNEAQ. The CDR3 contains 16 residues. The CDR3 region is CASSSPGRTRGNEQFF. CDR3 nucleotides: TGTGCCAGCAGCTCCCCCGGTAGGACTAGGGGCAATGAGCAGTTCTTC.

The V and J genes are TRBV19 and TRBJ2-2; D is possibly TRBD2 (5 bases). Trimming took off 6 bases at V and 7 bases at J, with 12 bases between the two ends. Germline CDR1 LNHDA, CDR2 SQIVND (reference sequence). The CDR3 is 13 amino acids. The CDR3 DNA reads TGTGCCAGTAGCAAAGGACTGCTCGGGGAGCTGTTTTTT. Its protein product is CASSKGLLGELFF. Based on the CDR3 plus reference TRBV19 and TRBJ2-2, the full variable domain is DGGITQSPKYLFRKEGQNVTLSCEQNLNHDAMYWYRQDPGQGLRLIYYSQIVNDFQKGDIAEGYSVSREKKESFPLTVTSAQKNPTAFYLCASSKGLLGELFFGEGSRLTVL.

The V and J genes are TRBV7-8 and TRBJ2-3; 7 bases are shared with TRBD2. V trimming: 8 bases; J trimming: 4 bases; junction bases outside the gene matches: 9. The length of the CDR3 is 14 residues. Germline V gene data show CDR1 as SGHVS and CDR2 as FQNEAQ. This CDR3 is CASRRREIPDTQYF. The CDR3 DNA is TGTGCCAGCCGACGGCGGGAGATTCCAGATACGCAGTATTTT.

The chain is built from TRBV11-3 and TRBJ1-1, with D unresolved. Per germline, CDR1 SGHNT and CDR2 YENEEA. Trimming left V 3 bases short and J 1 base short, with 6 bases between. The CDR3 sequence is 13 residues long. CDR3 DNA sequence: TGTGCCAGCAGCTTGACTCAGAACACTGAAGCTTTCTTT. It codes for CASSLTQNTEAFF.

This clone was detected a few times. This sequence joins TRBV10-3 and TRBJ2-4; tentatively, D is TRBD1 (5 bases). Germline values: CDR1 ENHRY, CDR2 SYGVKD. The V gene lost 3 bases and the J gene lost 2 bases, with 11 bases spanning the gap. The CDR3 covers 15 residues. The CDR3, as DNA: TGTGCCATCAGTGACCAAGGGGTCCCCAAAAACATTCAGTACTTC. Residues: CAISDQGVPKNIQYF.

This clone occurred a few times. The chain combines TRBV19 with TRBJ2-7; D is perhaps TRBD1 (9 bases). The CDR3 spans 15 residues. Germline CDR1 reads LNHDA; CDR2 reads SQIVND (reference sequence). V lost 5 bases and J 7 bases, leaving 21 bases between the germline ends. The CDR3 sequence is CASSDSGQGLGEQYF. CDR3 nucleotides: TGTGCCAGTAGTGATTCGGGACAGGGACTAGGGGAGCAGTACTTC. Together with reference TRBV19 and TRBJ2-7, the CDR3 gives the full variable domain: DGGITQSPKYLFRKEGQNVTLSCEQNLNHDAMYWYRQDPGQGLRLIYYSQIVNDFQKGDIAEGYSVSREKKESFPLTVTSAQKNPTAFYLCASSDSGQGLGEQYFGPGTRLTVT.

V gene TRBV9 combines with J gene TRBJ2-2; maybe TRBD2 (6 bases). CDR1 and CDR2 (germline): SGDLS, YYNGEE. This CDR3 contains 17 residues. The ends were cut back, 0 bases at V and 6 bases at J, with 18 bases in the middle. CDR3 in DNA: TGTGCCAGCAGCGTAGCTAAAGGAGGGTCCTTGGCCGGGGAGCTGTTTTTT. Its translation is CASSVAKGGSLAGELFF.

The chain couples TRBV6-2 or TRBV6-3 to TRBJ1-2, with 7 bases aligning to TRBD1. This CDR3 region has 14 residues. CDR1 MNHEY and CDR2 SVGEGT come from the germline V gene. After removal of 4 bases from V and 5 bases from J, the junction contained 7 bases not matched to a gene. This chain's CDR3 is CASSLSGTVYGYTF. CDR3 in DNA: TGTGCCAGCAGTTTATCCGGGACAGTATATGGCTACACCTTC.